The 6 T cell receptor beta chains below come from one sample, sequenced in a study of cytomegalovirus exposure and HLA in healthy donors. The PCR made use of 60 Vbeta and 13 Jbeta primers. Assay used: immunoSEQ multiplex PCR; TCRdb lists only in-frame clones, some missing. The table lists roughly 150,000 clones, 80% of them singletons. The sequenced sample consisted of PBMCs. These receptor sequences come from a woman aged 40 to 50 in good health and CMV-seronegative.

The chain links TRBV28 to TRBJ2-1, with a weak D call TRBD2 (5 bases). V gave up 7 bases and J gave up 5 bases, with 18 bases separating them. The CDR3 is made up of 15 amino acids. Germline lookup yields CDR1 MDHEN and CDR2 SYDVKM. In DNA form, the CDR3 reads TGTGCCAGCAACTCAGAGGGCACCAATAACAATGAGCAGTTCTTC. Translating gives CASNSEGTNNNEQFF.

This chain uses TRBV6-1 with TRBJ2-2, with TRBD2 identical over 7 bases. With 3 bases clipped from V and 2 bases from J, the junction kept 6 bases outside the gene matches. The CDR3 has 16 residues. Germline V CDR1 and CDR2: MNHNS, SASEGT. CDR3 sequence (DNA): TGTGCCAGCAGTGAGACCGGGACTACCAACACCGGGGAGCTGTTTTTT. The encoded protein is CASSETGTTNTGELFF.

The gene calls are TRBV6-1 and TRBJ2-5; 9 bases map to TRBD2. The germline V gene encodes CDR1 MNHNS and CDR2 SASEGT. This CDR3 comprises 17 residues. The V segment lost 4 bases and the J segment 2 bases; nucleotides outside the gene matches: 11. The CDR3 protein is CASSGPRGGDSQETQYF. CDR3 DNA: TGTGCCAGCAGTGGACCTCGCGGGGGGGATTCTCAAGAGACCCAGTACTTC.

The chain uses TRBV4-2 and TRBJ1-1, with D unclear. V gave up 1 base and J gave up 3 bases, with 12 bases separating them. In germline, CDR1 is LGHNA, CDR2 YNFKEQ. CDR3 size: 15 residues. The CDR3 DNA reads as TGTGCCAGCAGCCAAGTCCCGGCCCGGGACACTGAAGCTTTCTTT. As protein: CASSQVPARDTEAFF.

The chain carries TRBV5-6 and TRBJ2-6; tentative D call: TRBD2 (6 bases). V dropped 4 bases and J dropped 2 bases, with 13 bases sitting between them. The CDR3 has 16 residues. Germline CDR1 and CDR2: SGHDT and YYEEEE. The CDR3, as DNA: TGTGCCAGCAGCCAAGATGGAGGGGCTGGGGCCAACGTCCTGACTTTC. Protein product: CASSQDGGAGANVLTF.

The genes are TRBV11-3 and TRBJ2-5; 7 bases are shared with TRBD1. The CDR3 runs 16 residues. Per germline, CDR1 SGHNT and CDR2 YENEEA. Unmatched junction bases numbered 14, after V lost 5 bases and J lost 5 bases. In nucleotides, the CDR3 is TGTGCCAGCAGCCTGATCGCAGGGGGTGTAGGGGAGACCCAGTACTTC. Its protein product is CASSLIAGGVGETQYF.